These T cell receptor beta chains were read from a single sample in a study of T cells expressing NK-cell markers. TCRdb reprocessed the 5' RACE reads, with one entry per CDR3 protein and no DNA. The repertoire table contains some 150,000 distinct CDR3 sequences. The sample comprised blood T cells: a sorted CD56 or NKG2C T cell subset, CD4+ or CD8+ T cells, or bulk PBMC T cells (not recorded which). The receptors shown here come from a man between 18 and 29 years old in good health. Both conserved end residues are part of each CDR3. The order of the fields is V gene, J gene, CDR3 protein.

V gene: TRBV4-2
J gene: TRBJ2-1
CDR3 protein: CASSQVGQSSYNEQFF

V gene: TRBV29-1
J gene: TRBJ2-7
CDR3 protein: CSVSLAGVPYEQYF

V gene: TRBV9
J gene: TRBJ2-4
CDR3 protein: CASSASDAKNIQYF

V gene: TRBV5-1
J gene: TRBJ2-1
CDR3 protein: CASSLVRGGQREQFF

V gene: TRBV9
J gene: TRBJ2-3
CDR3 protein: CASSPGGDISTDTQYF

V gene: TRBV6-1
J gene: TRBJ1-1
CDR3 protein: CASLGTANTEAFF

V gene: TRBV7-9
J gene: TRBJ1-5
CDR3 protein: CASSRTGADQPQHF

V gene: TRBV2
J gene: TRBJ2-3
CDR3 protein: CASSEPGTKRTDTQYF

V gene: TRBV5-6
J gene: TRBJ2-7
CDR3 protein: CASSLVGLAGRGEQYF

V gene: TRBV30
J gene: TRBJ2-1
CDR3 protein: CAWGPPDREIHEQFF

V gene: TRBV20-1
J gene: TRBJ2-1
CDR3 protein: CSGGGSPPNYNEQFF

V gene: TRBV12-3/TRBV12-4
J gene: TRBJ2-5
CDR3 protein: CASSPGTSNEETQYF

V gene: TRBV7-2
J gene: TRBJ2-7
CDR3 protein: CASSSPRLAYEQYF

V gene: TRBV5-6
J gene: TRBJ2-1
CDR3 protein: CASSMTAGEQFF

V gene: TRBV5-1
J gene: TRBJ1-4
CDR3 protein: CASSPGGGLFF

V gene: TRBV6-4
J gene: TRBJ2-3
CDR3 protein: CASSDSLRFGTDTQYF

V gene: TRBV27
J gene: TRBJ2-2
CDR3 protein: CASSSDWNTGELFF

V gene: TRBV20-1
J gene: TRBJ2-5
CDR3 protein: CSARVTGSQETQYF

V gene: TRBV3-1
J gene: TRBJ2-7
CDR3 protein: CASSPQDREYF

V gene: TRBV7-9
J gene: TRBJ2-1
CDR3 protein: CASSFISGRMSYNEQFF

V gene: TRBV4-2
J gene: TRBJ2-2
CDR3 protein: CASSRLAGGPLDGELFF

V gene: TRBV7-9
J gene: TRBJ2-2
CDR3 protein: CASSLGDRGNTGELFF

V gene: TRBV6-2/TRBV6-3
J gene: TRBJ2-7
CDR3 protein: CATWGLPDSYEQYF

V gene: TRBV20-1
J gene: TRBJ1-5
CDR3 protein: CSGLQGNQPQHF

V gene: TRBV28
J gene: TRBJ2-1
CDR3 protein: CASGPGGPYNEQFF

V gene: TRBV7-9
J gene: TRBJ2-7
CDR3 protein: CASSEKGQGVFSYEQYF

V gene: TRBV27
J gene: TRBJ2-2
CDR3 protein: CASSPFSDGSGGELFF

V gene: TRBV7-2
J gene: TRBJ2-5
CDR3 protein: CASSLWDSGDETQYF

V gene: TRBV2
J gene: TRBJ2-7
CDR3 protein: CAGGGAYYEQYF

V gene: TRBV5-5
J gene: TRBJ2-2
CDR3 protein: CASSPDGTNTGELFF

V gene: TRBV2
J gene: TRBJ2-1
CDR3 protein: CASGRTSGRRNEQFF

V gene: TRBV6-1
J gene: TRBJ1-5
CDR3 protein: CASTSGANQPQHF

V gene: TRBV7-9
J gene: TRBJ2-2
CDR3 protein: CASSVKGRSNTGELFF

V gene: TRBV28
J gene: TRBJ2-5
CDR3 protein: CASSLGGSIQETQYF

V gene: TRBV4-1
J gene: TRBJ2-5
CDR3 protein: CASSQAGGEVQYF

V gene: TRBV14
J gene: TRBJ2-5
CDR3 protein: CASSQRRGRRETQYF

V gene: TRBV2
J gene: TRBJ2-7
CDR3 protein: CASSEFQGLGTYEQYF

V gene: TRBV7-2
J gene: TRBJ2-7
CDR3 protein: CASSPRGDGEQYF

V gene: TRBV12-3/TRBV12-4
J gene: TRBJ2-3
CDR3 protein: CASSFPGQGETSGGPTDTQYF

V gene: TRBV11-2
J gene: TRBJ2-3
CDR3 protein: CASSLVGGEGDTQYF

V gene: TRBV29-1
J gene: TRBJ2-1
CDR3 protein: CSVTGTAYNEQFF

V gene: TRBV29-1
J gene: TRBJ2-7
CDR3 protein: CSGADRSPPYEQYF

V gene: TRBV11-2
J gene: TRBJ1-6
CDR3 protein: CASSLVARTVNSPLHF

V gene: TRBV12-2
J gene: TRBJ1-5
CDR3 protein: CASRSRDLLGRQPQHF

V gene: TRBV27
J gene: TRBJ1-1
CDR3 protein: CASSDLGVRGDTEAFF

V gene: TRBV15
J gene: TRBJ1-5
CDR3 protein: CATSRDIYQPQHF